Listed below are T cell receptor beta chains from one sample, sequenced in a study of cytomegalovirus exposure and HLA in healthy donors. Clones were sequenced by immunoSEQ multiplex PCR, and TCRdb holds only the in-frame ones, with some missing. The sample carries under 200,000 clones, about 80% recorded once. Sequencing used PBMCs. The receptors here all came from a man aged 30 to 39 in good health and CMV-seronegative. The CDR3 runs from the conserved cysteine through the conserved F or W. Fields, in order: D gene, clone size, V gene, J gene, CDR3 protein, CDR3 DNA. D genes are given only for firm matches. Where a row states a size, it is once, few, many or the class of an expanded clone; other rows omit it.

d_call: TRBD1
clone_size: NA
v_call: TRBV19
j_call: TRBJ1-5
cdr3_aa: CASSMTGGEYRPQHF
cdr3_nt: TGTGCCAGTAGTATGACAGGGGGCGAATACCGGCCCCAGCATTTT

d_call: TRBD2
clone_size: few
v_call: TRBV6-5
j_call: TRBJ2-1
cdr3_aa: CASSYPSGKQFF
cdr3_nt: TGTGCCAGCAGTTACCCTAGCGGTAAGCAGTTCTTC

d_call: NA
clone_size: few
v_call: TRBV5-1
j_call: TRBJ1-4
cdr3_aa: CASSDTGRNEKLFF
cdr3_nt: TGCGCCAGCAGCGACACAGGGCGAAATGAAAAACTGTTTTTT

d_call: NA
clone_size: NA
v_call: TRBV5-8
j_call: TRBJ1-5
cdr3_aa: CASSPRDQPQHF
cdr3_nt: TGTGCCAGCAGCCCTCGCGATCAGCCCCAGCATTTT

d_call: NA
clone_size: NA
v_call: TRBV6-1
j_call: TRBJ1-5
cdr3_aa: CASTDFQGQPQHF
cdr3_nt: TGTGCCAGTACAGACTTTCAGGGTCAGCCCCAGCATTTT

d_call: TRBD1
clone_size: few
v_call: TRBV7-9
j_call: TRBJ1-2
cdr3_aa: CASRQEGAQGYTF
cdr3_nt: TGTGCCAGCAGACAAGAGGGGGCTCAGGGCTACACCTTC

d_call: NA
clone_size: NA
v_call: TRBV30
j_call: TRBJ2-4
cdr3_aa: CAWKEPGVKNIQYF
cdr3_nt: TGTGCCTGGAAAGAGCCAGGGGTCAAAAACATTCAGTACTTC

d_call: NA
clone_size: NA
v_call: TRBV5-6
j_call: TRBJ2-7
cdr3_aa: CASSFVGGEQYF
cdr3_nt: TGTGCCAGCAGCTTCGTCGGGGGCGAGCAGTACTTC

d_call: TRBD2
clone_size: NA
v_call: TRBV2
j_call: TRBJ2-1
cdr3_aa: CASSGLAGNEQFF
cdr3_nt: TGTGCCAGCAGTGGACTAGCGGGAAATGAGCAGTTCTTC

d_call: NA
clone_size: NA
v_call: TRBV7-2
j_call: TRBJ1-2
cdr3_aa: CASSLSGGLYGYTF
cdr3_nt: TGTGCCAGCAGCTTATCTGGTGGGCTCTATGGCTACACCTTC

d_call: NA
clone_size: NA
v_call: TRBV9
j_call: TRBJ2-7
cdr3_aa: CASSANTGTNSYEQYF
cdr3_nt: TGTGCCAGCAGCGCGAATACAGGGACGAATTCCTACGAGCAGTACTTC

d_call: NA
clone_size: NA
v_call: TRBV28
j_call: TRBJ2-1
cdr3_aa: CASRDSEREQQFF
cdr3_nt: TGTGCCAGCCGGGACTCCGAAAGAGAGCAGCAGTTCTTC

d_call: NA
clone_size: NA
v_call: TRBV28
j_call: TRBJ1-6
cdr3_aa: CASSHREAANSPLHF
cdr3_nt: TGTGCCAGCAGTCACCGGGAGGCCGCGAATTCACCCCTCCACTTT

d_call: TRBD2
clone_size: NA
v_call: TRBV5-1
j_call: TRBJ2-1
cdr3_aa: CASSLNFGGRTNEQFF
cdr3_nt: TGCGCCAGCAGCTTGAATTTTGGCGGGAGGACCAATGAGCAGTTCTTC

d_call: NA
clone_size: once
v_call: TRBV27
j_call: TRBJ1-4
cdr3_aa: CASSFWGATNEKLFF
cdr3_nt: TGTGCCAGCAGTTTTTGGGGAGCAACTAATGAAAAACTGTTTTTT

d_call: NA
clone_size: NA
v_call: TRBV15
j_call: TRBJ1-4
cdr3_aa: CATSRALFINEKLFF
cdr3_nt: TGTGCCACCAGCAGAGCACTATTCATTAATGAAAAACTGTTTTTT

d_call: NA
clone_size: NA
v_call: TRBV14
j_call: TRBJ1-2
cdr3_aa: CASSHRVILNYGYTF
cdr3_nt: TGTGCCAGCAGCCATCGGGTGATACTTAACTATGGCTACACCTTC

d_call: TRBD2
clone_size: NA
v_call: TRBV2
j_call: TRBJ2-7
cdr3_aa: CASAGTRVQSSYEQYF
cdr3_nt: TGTGCCAGCGCCGGGACTAGGGTACAAAGCTCCTACGAGCAGTACTTC

d_call: TRBD1
clone_size: NA
v_call: TRBV27
j_call: TRBJ1-5
cdr3_aa: CATLIGGSNQPQHF
cdr3_nt: TGTGCCACCTTAATAGGGGGCTCCAATCAGCCCCAGCATTTT

d_call: NA
clone_size: NA
v_call: TRBV15
j_call: TRBJ1-2
cdr3_aa: CATSTKGGYTF
cdr3_nt: TGTGCCACCAGCACCAAGGGAGGGTACACCTTC

d_call: NA
clone_size: once
v_call: TRBV7-9
j_call: TRBJ2-3
cdr3_aa: CASSLAGGGGPEQYF
cdr3_nt: TGTGCCAGCAGCTTAGCAGGGGGAGGGGGGCCCGAACAGTATTTT

d_call: TRBD2
clone_size: once
v_call: TRBV7-2
j_call: TRBJ2-2
cdr3_aa: CASPASGSFRGTGELFF
cdr3_nt: TGTGCCAGCCCGGCGAGCGGGAGTTTCAGGGGCACCGGGGAGCTGTTTTTT

d_call: NA
clone_size: NA
v_call: TRBV11-2
j_call: TRBJ1-5
cdr3_aa: CASSLGPLNPPISNQPQHF
cdr3_nt: TGTGCCAGCAGCTTAGGTCCCCTAAATCCTCCTATCAGCAATCAGCCCCAGCATTTT

d_call: NA
clone_size: once
v_call: TRBV6-5
j_call: TRBJ2-6
cdr3_aa: CASSRQISGANVLTF
cdr3_nt: TGTGCCAGCAGCCGACAGATCTCTGGGGCCAACGTCCTGACTTTC

d_call: NA
clone_size: NA
v_call: TRBV6-5
j_call: TRBJ2-2
cdr3_aa: CASSYPGRTGELFF
cdr3_nt: TGTGCCAGCAGTTACCCAGGGCGCACCGGGGAGCTGTTTTTT

d_call: TRBD1
clone_size: NA
v_call: TRBV18
j_call: TRBJ1-2
cdr3_aa: CASSPYRDSLPGLSGYTF
cdr3_nt: TGTGCCAGCTCACCTTACCGGGACAGCCTCCCCGGACTTAGTGGCTACACCTTC

d_call: NA
clone_size: once
v_call: TRBV27
j_call: TRBJ1-6
cdr3_aa: CASSLGADVIWGSYNSPLHF
cdr3_nt: TGTGCCAGCAGTTTAGGGGCCGACGTGATATGGGGCTCCTATAATTCACCCCTCCACTTT

d_call: TRBD1
clone_size: NA
v_call: TRBV7-2
j_call: TRBJ1-1
cdr3_aa: CASSFRPTGNMNTEAFF
cdr3_nt: TGTGCCAGCAGCTTCAGACCGACAGGGAACATGAACACTGAAGCTTTCTTT

d_call: TRBD2
clone_size: NA
v_call: TRBV7-9
j_call: TRBJ2-4
cdr3_aa: CASSLEPAGGKNIQYF
cdr3_nt: TGTGCCAGCAGCTTAGAGCCGGCGGGGGGCAAAAACATTCAGTACTTC

d_call: NA
clone_size: NA
v_call: TRBV7-8
j_call: TRBJ1-4
cdr3_aa: CASSLGLGPSEKLFF
cdr3_nt: TGTGCCAGCAGCTTAGGATTGGGGCCTTCAGAAAAACTGTTTTTT

d_call: NA
clone_size: NA
v_call: TRBV28
j_call: TRBJ2-7
cdr3_aa: CASTPGGSSYEQYF
cdr3_nt: TGTGCCAGCACCCCTGGGGGGAGCTCCTACGAGCAGTACTTC

d_call: TRBD2
clone_size: NA
v_call: TRBV9
j_call: TRBJ2-1
cdr3_aa: CASSPGLVLHEQFF
cdr3_nt: TGTGCCAGCAGCCCGGGACTAGTTTTACATGAGCAGTTCTTC

d_call: TRBD1
clone_size: NA
v_call: TRBV10-1
j_call: TRBJ2-1
cdr3_aa: CASSESGTGQFF
cdr3_nt: TGCGCCAGCAGTGAGTCAGGGACAGGGCAGTTCTTC

d_call: NA
clone_size: once
v_call: TRBV27
j_call: TRBJ1-4
cdr3_aa: CASSLSGRVGGEKLFF
cdr3_nt: TGTGCCAGCAGTTTATCAGGACGGGTGGGGGGAGAAAAACTGTTTTTT

d_call: NA
clone_size: NA
v_call: TRBV28
j_call: TRBJ2-5
cdr3_aa: CASSDYGRADLNQETQYF
cdr3_nt: TGTGCCAGCAGCGATTACGGGCGGGCGGATTTAAACCAAGAGACCCAGTACTTC

d_call: NA
clone_size: few
v_call: TRBV30
j_call: TRBJ2-3
cdr3_aa: CAWSVARVEDTQYF
cdr3_nt: TGTGCCTGGAGTGTCGCTAGAGTAGAAGATACGCAGTATTTT

d_call: TRBD1
clone_size: NA
v_call: TRBV5-8
j_call: TRBJ1-1
cdr3_aa: CASSYRGRRVEAFF
cdr3_nt: TGTGCCAGCAGCTACAGGGGGCGCCGCGTAGAAGCTTTCTTT

d_call: TRBD1
clone_size: NA
v_call: TRBV5-1
j_call: TRBJ2-3
cdr3_aa: CAPPDRGGAIDTQYF
cdr3_nt: TGCGCACCTCCAGACAGGGGGGGGGCAATAGATACGCAGTATTTT

d_call: TRBD2
clone_size: NA
v_call: TRBV4-3
j_call: TRBJ2-6
cdr3_aa: CASSEEGGSGANVLTF
cdr3_nt: TGCGCCAGCAGCGAAGAGGGAGGGTCTGGGGCCAACGTCCTGACTTTC

d_call: NA
clone_size: once
v_call: TRBV9
j_call: TRBJ2-1
cdr3_aa: CASSVEGDSYNEQFF
cdr3_nt: TGTGCCAGCAGCGTCGAAGGGGATTCTTACAATGAGCAGTTCTTC

d_call: TRBD2
clone_size: NA
v_call: TRBV7-9
j_call: TRBJ2-3
cdr3_aa: CASSLPAGARGTDTQYF
cdr3_nt: TGTGCCAGCAGCCTCCCCGCGGGAGCGCGTGGCACAGATACGCAGTATTTT

d_call: TRBD1
clone_size: NA
v_call: TRBV7-2
j_call: TRBJ1-2
cdr3_aa: CASSRSGTGGADGYTF
cdr3_nt: TGTGCCAGCAGCAGGTCCGGGACAGGGGGCGCAGATGGCTACACCTTC

d_call: NA
clone_size: NA
v_call: TRBV19
j_call: TRBJ1-2
cdr3_aa: CASSIAGTGINLYGYTF
cdr3_nt: TGTGCCAGTAGTATAGCTGGAACAGGGATCAACCTCTATGGCTACACCTTC

d_call: NA
clone_size: NA
v_call: TRBV5-1
j_call: TRBJ1-2
cdr3_aa: CASSLVGEVRYGYTF
cdr3_nt: TGCGCCAGCAGCTTAGTAGGGGAGGTGCGCTATGGCTACACCTTC

d_call: TRBD2
clone_size: few
v_call: TRBV7-9
j_call: TRBJ2-3
cdr3_aa: CASSQGTSAGRVQLGQYF
cdr3_nt: TGTGCCAGCAGCCAAGGGACTAGCGCAGGGAGGGTACAGCTCGGGCAGTATTTT

d_call: NA
clone_size: NA
v_call: TRBV10-3
j_call: TRBJ1-1
cdr3_aa: CAIKVNDLNTEAFF
cdr3_nt: TGTGCCATCAAGGTGAACGACTTGAACACTGAAGCTTTCTTT

d_call: TRBD2
clone_size: NA
v_call: TRBV19
j_call: TRBJ2-5
cdr3_aa: CASSGRSGEGQETQYF
cdr3_nt: TGTGCCAGTAGTGGGAGGAGCGGGGAAGGGCAAGAGACCCAGTACTTC

d_call: NA
clone_size: few
v_call: TRBV4-1
j_call: TRBJ2-7
cdr3_aa: CASSQVLGEQYF
cdr3_nt: TGCGCCAGCAGCCAAGTGCTCGGGGAGCAGTACTTC